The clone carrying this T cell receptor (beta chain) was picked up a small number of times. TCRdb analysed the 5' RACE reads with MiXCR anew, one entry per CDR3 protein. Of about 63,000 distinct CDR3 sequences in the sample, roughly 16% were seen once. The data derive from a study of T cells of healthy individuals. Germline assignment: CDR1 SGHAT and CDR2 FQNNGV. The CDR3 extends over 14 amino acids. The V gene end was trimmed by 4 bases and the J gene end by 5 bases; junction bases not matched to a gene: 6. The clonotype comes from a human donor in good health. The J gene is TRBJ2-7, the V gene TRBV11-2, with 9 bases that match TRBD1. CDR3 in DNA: TGTGCCAGCAGCTCGGGACAGGGCCTAGACGAGCAGTACTTC. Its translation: CASSSGQGLDEQYF.